This T cell receptor (beta chain) was captured in a study of cytomegalovirus exposure and HLA in healthy donors. PCR involved 60 Vbeta and 13 Jbeta primers. Clones were sequenced by immunoSEQ multiplex PCR, and TCRdb holds only the in-frame ones, with some missing. The sample includes about 180,000 clones, around three quarters of them seen just once. Germline assignment: CDR1 SGHTA and CDR2 FQGNSA. Trimming shortened V by 5 bases and J by 2 bases, and 10 bases separated the two germline ends. The CDR3 loop spans 13 amino acids. The V call is TRBV7-2, the J call TRBJ2-7; the D is unclear. The sequencing sample was made of PBMCs. The clonotype originates from a woman in her 30s in good health and CMV-seronegative. In DNA form, the CDR3 reads TGTGCCAGCAGCGTGAATACACCCTACGAGCAGTACTTC. Translation gives CASSVNTPYEQYF.